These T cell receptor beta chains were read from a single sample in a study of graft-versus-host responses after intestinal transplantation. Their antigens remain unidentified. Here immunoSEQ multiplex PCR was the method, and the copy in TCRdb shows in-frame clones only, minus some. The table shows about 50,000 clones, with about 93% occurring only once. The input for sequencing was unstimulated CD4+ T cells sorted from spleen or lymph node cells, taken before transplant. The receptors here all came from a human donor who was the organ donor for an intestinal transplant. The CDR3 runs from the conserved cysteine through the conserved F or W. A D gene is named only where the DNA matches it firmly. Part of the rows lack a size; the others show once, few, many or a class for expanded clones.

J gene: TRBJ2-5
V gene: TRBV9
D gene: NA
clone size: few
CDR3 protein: CASSVGGERETQYF
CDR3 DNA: TGTGCCAGCAGCGTAGGGGGGGAGAGAGAGACCCAGTACTTC

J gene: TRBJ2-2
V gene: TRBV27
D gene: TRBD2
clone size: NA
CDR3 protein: CASTPAGTSNTGELFF
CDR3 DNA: TGTGCCAGCACCCCAGCGGGGACGTCGAACACCGGGGAGCTGTTTTTT

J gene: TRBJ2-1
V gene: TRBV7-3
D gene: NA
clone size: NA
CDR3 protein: CASSLLGWSSYNEQFF
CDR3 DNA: TGTGCCAGCAGCTTACTGGGGTGGAGCTCCTACAATGAGCAGTTCTTC

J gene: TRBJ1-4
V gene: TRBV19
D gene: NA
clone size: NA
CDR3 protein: CASRDDGTPSTNEKLFF
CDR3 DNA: TGTGCCAGTAGAGACGACGGGACCCCTTCAACTAATGAAAAACTGTTTTTT

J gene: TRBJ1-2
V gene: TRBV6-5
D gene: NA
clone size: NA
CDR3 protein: CASSYSVASTIHYTF
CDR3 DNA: TGTGCCAGCAGTTACTCGGTAGCTTCAACTATTCACTACACCTTC

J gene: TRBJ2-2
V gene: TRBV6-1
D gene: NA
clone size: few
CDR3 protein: CASRRGRVGTGELFF
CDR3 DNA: TGTGCCAGCAGGAGGGGCAGGGTCGGCACCGGGGAGCTGTTTTTT

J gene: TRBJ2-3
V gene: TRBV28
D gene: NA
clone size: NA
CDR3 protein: CASSPPGSTDTQYF
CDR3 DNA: TGTGCCAGCAGTCCGCCGGGTAGCACAGATACGCAGTATTTT

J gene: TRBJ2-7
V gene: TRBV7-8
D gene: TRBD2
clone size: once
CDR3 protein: CASSFGEGEQYF
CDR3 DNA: TGTGCCAGCAGCTTCGGGGAGGGCGAGCAGTACTTC

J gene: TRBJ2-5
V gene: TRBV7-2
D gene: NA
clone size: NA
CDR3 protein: CASSSRTQETQYF
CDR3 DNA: TGTGCCAGCAGCTCCCGCACTCAAGAGACCCAGTACTTC

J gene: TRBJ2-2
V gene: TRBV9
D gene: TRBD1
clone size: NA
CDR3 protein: CASSTQTGAGELFF
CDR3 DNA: TGTGCCAGCAGCACCCAGACAGGGGCCGGGGAGCTGTTTTTT

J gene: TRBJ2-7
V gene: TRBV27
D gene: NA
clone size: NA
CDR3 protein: CASSLRDKYEQYF
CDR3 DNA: TGTGCCAGCAGCCTCCGGGACAAATACGAGCAGTACTTC

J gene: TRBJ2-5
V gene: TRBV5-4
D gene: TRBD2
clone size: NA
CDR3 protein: CASSHSGTSGIETQYF
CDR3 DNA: TGTGCCAGCAGCCATTCCGGGACTAGCGGGATAGAGACCCAGTACTTC

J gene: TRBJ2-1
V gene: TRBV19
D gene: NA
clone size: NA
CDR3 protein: CASSIRLLSSYNEQFF
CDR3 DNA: TGTGCCAGTAGTATACGACTCCTGAGCTCCTACAATGAGCAGTTCTTC

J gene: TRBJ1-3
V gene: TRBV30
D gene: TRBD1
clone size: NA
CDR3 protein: CAWSLTGVGNTIYF
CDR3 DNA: TGTGCCTGGAGTCTGACAGGGGTTGGAAACACCATATATTTT

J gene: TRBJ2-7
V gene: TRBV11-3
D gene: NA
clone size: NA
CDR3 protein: CASSLKGGHEQYF
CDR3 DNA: TGTGCCAGCAGCCTAAAGGGGGGCCACGAGCAGTACTTC

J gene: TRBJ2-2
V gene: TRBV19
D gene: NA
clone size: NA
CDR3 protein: CASSISDTGELFF
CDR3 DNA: TGTGCCAGTAGTATATCCGACACCGGGGAGCTGTTTTTT

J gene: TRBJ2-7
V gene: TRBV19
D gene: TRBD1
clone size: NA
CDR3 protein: CASSIQGAYEQYF
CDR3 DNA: TGTGCCAGTAGTATACAGGGGGCCTACGAGCAGTACTTC